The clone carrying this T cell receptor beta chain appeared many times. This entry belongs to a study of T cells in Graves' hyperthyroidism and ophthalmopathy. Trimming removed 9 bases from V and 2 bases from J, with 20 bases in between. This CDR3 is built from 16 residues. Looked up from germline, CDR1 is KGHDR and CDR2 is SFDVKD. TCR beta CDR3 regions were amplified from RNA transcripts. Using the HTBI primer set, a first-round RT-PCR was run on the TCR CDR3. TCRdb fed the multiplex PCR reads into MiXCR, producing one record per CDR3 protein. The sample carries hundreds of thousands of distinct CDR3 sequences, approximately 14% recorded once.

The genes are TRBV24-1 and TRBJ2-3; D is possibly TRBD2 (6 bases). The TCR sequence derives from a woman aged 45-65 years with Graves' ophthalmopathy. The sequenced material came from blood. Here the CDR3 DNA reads TGTGCCACCGCCGAACCGGGACTGGAGCTCACAGATACGCAGTATTTT. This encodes CATAEPGLELTDTQYF.